Presented here are 13 T cell receptor beta chains from one specimen sequenced in a study of vaccination and CD4 T cells after COVID-19 (dated by TCRdb to between 2022 and 2023). For these TCRs, the target antigens are not known. Receptors were amplified or captured by PCR. Sequencing took place on an Illumina iSeq 100. DNA from cultured CD4+ T cells underwent TCR sequencing with the Oncomine TCR Beta short-read assay at the Johns Hopkins FTIC core. Clones were called with MiXCR by TCRdb after fastp trimmed the public reads at Q25, and only in-frame beta chains were retained. A single entry per CDR3 protein holds the most common genes and DNA from its merged rows. Here the sample has around 13,000 distinct CDR3 sequences; around 52% occur a single time. Together, the top ten hold roughly a sixth of the sample. This specimen's treatment or condition label, interpreted: approximately 9-day PBMC culture with coronavirus spike peptide pools or control peptides (ViraFEST assay).

The sequenced sample consisted of CD4+ T cells from blood, cultured in vitro. These receptors were collected from a human donor who had recovered from COVID-19.

The V call is TRBV12-3 or TRBV12-4, the J call TRBJ2-7; 10 nucleotides line up with TRBD2. After removal of 2 bases from V and 0 bases from J, the junction contained 7 bases not matched to a gene. The CDR3 sequence is 17 residues long. The CDR3 sequence: CASSLQKTSGPSYEQYF. CDR3 sequence (DNA): TGTGCCAGCAGTTTACAGAAGACTAGCGGGCCCTCCTACGAGCAGTACTTC.

The chain recombines TRBV6-1 with TRBJ1-5; no firm D call. Germline V gene lookup returns CDR1 MNHNS and CDR2 SASEGT. The V gene lost 6 bases and the J gene lost 8 bases, with 17 bases spanning the gap. This CDR3 spans 14 amino acids. The CDR3 DNA is TGTGCCAGCAGCCCAGGAACCCCGAGGAAGCCCCAGCATTTT. This translates into CASSPGTPRKPQHF.

The chain carries TRBV7-3 and TRBJ2-5; D may be TRBD2 (5 bases). V lost 0 bases and J 2 bases, leaving 7 bases between the germline ends. The CDR3 sequence is 14 residues long. The V gene's germline CDR1 is SGHTA and CDR2 FQGTGA. The CDR3 is CASSLTGGQETQYF. The DNA of the CDR3 is TGTGCCAGCAGCTTAACCGGAGGACAAGAGACCCAGTACTTC.

The chain uses TRBV29-1 and TRBJ2-3, with 15 positions matching TRBD2. After removal of 4 bases from V and 4 bases from J, the junction contained 0 bases not matched to a gene. The CDR3 spans 14 residues. From germline, CDR1 is SQVTM and CDR2 ANQGSEA. The CDR3 DNA reads TGCAGCGTTGGGACTAGCGGGAGGGCAGATACGCAGTATTTT. Translation: CSVGTSGRADTQYF.

CDR3 amino acids: CASSLVAVGELFF. CDR3 DNA sequence: TGTGCCAGCAGCTTAGTGGCCGTCGGGGAGCTGTTTTTT. V is TRBV7-2 and J is TRBJ2-2; D is undetermined. Trimming took off 1 base at V and 7 bases at J, with 7 bases between the two ends. Germline V gene sequence: CDR1 SGHTA, CDR2 FQGNSA. The CDR3 spans 13 residues.

J is TRBJ2-7 and V is TRBV5-4; TRBD2 matches at 10 bases. With V trimmed by 4 bases and J by 7 bases, 8 bases remained unmatched. This CDR3 comprises 14 residues. The germline V gene encodes CDR1 SGHNT and CDR2 YYREEE (reference sequence). CDR3 in amino acids: CASSQGTSVGEQYF. The CDR3 DNA reads as TGTGCCAGCAGCCAAGGGACTAGCGTAGGGGAGCAGTACTTC.

This chain uses TRBV6-1 with TRBJ1-6; maybe TRBD1 (6 bases). With 5 bases removed from V and 14 bases from J, the gap between germline ends came to 13 bases. The germline V gene has CDR1 MNHNS and CDR2 SASEGT. The CDR3 loop spans 12 amino acids. The CDR3 region has the DNA TGTGCCAGCAGTCAGGAACAGGGCACCCTCCACTTT. This gives the protein CASSQEQGTLHF.

This chain uses TRBV12-3 or TRBV12-4 with TRBJ2-7, with D maybe TRBD1 (7 bases). This CDR3 has 16 amino acids. The ends were cut back, 5 bases at V and 2 bases at J, with 19 bases in the middle. DNA for the CDR3: TGTGCCAGCAGTCGGGAGCTGACAGGGTCCACCTACGAGCAGTACTTC. Protein product: CASSRELTGSTYEQYF.

In the case of this clonotype: A junction boundary mismatches the germline segment, possibly from a read error. The rearrangement links TRBV7-8 to TRBJ1-1; D gene unclear. The CDR3 is 13 amino acids. Germline values: CDR1 SGHVS, CDR2 FQNEAQ. CDR3 residues: CASCLISGTEAFF. In DNA form, the CDR3 reads TGTGCCAGCTGCTTAATTTCGGGAACTGAAGCTTTCTTT.

J is TRBJ1-2 and V is TRBV28; tentatively, D is TRBD1 (6 bases). The V end was cut by 3 bases, the J end by 4 bases, with 9 bases between. The length of the CDR3 is 13 residues. Germline V gene lookup returns CDR1 MDHEN and CDR2 SYDVKM. CDR3 in DNA: TGTGCCAGCAGTTTCACAGGGCCCTATGGCTACACCTTC. Residues: CASSFTGPYGYTF.

This clonotype is labeled as large. This sequence joins TRBV4-2 and TRBJ2-5, with D hard to call. The germline gives CDR1 LGHNA, CDR2 YNFKEQ. Trimming removed 2 bases from V and 0 bases from J, with 10 bases in between. The CDR3 contains 15 residues. The CDR3 DNA reads as TGTGCCAGCAGCCAAACATGGGATCACCAAGAGACCCAGTACTTC. Residues: CASSQTWDHQETQYF.

A few counts support this clonotype. The V and J genes are TRBV27 and TRBJ2-5; D is possibly TRBD1 (7 bases). The V end was cut by 8 bases, the J end by 5 bases, with 30 bases between. There are 18 residues in the CDR3. In germline, CDR1 is MNHEY, CDR2 SMNVEV (reference sequence). This CDR3 reads CASRTGGARGYSGETQYF. DNA of the CDR3: TGTGCCAGCCGAACCGGCGGGGCCAGGGGGTATTCGGGGGAGACCCAGTACTTC.

The DNA for the CDR3 is TGTGCCAGCAGTGAATATAGGCAATGGGATGGCTACACCTTC. It is translated as CASSEYRQWDGYTF. The chain carries TRBV2 and TRBJ1-2; D not certain. The V end lost 2 bases, the J end lost 6 bases, and 13 bases lay between the germline ends. CDR1 SNHLY and CDR2 FYNNEI come from the germline V gene. CDR3 size: 14 residues.